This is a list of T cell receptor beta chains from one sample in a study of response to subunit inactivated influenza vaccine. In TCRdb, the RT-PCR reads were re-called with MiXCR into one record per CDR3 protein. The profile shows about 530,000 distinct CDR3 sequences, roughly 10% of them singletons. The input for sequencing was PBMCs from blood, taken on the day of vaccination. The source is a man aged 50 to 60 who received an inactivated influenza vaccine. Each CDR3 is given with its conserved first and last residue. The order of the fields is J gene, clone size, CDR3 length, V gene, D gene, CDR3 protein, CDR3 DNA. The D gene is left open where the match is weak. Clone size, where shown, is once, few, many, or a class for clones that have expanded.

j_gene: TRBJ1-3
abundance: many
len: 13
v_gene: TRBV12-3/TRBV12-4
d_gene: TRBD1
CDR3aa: CASDRDSGNTIYF
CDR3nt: TGTGCCAGCGACAGGGACTCTGGAAACACCATATATTTT

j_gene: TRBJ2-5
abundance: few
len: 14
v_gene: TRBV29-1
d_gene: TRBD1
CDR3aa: CSVNDRGLGETQYF
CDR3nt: TGCAGCGTTAATGACAGGGGGCTTGGAGAGACCCAGTACTTC

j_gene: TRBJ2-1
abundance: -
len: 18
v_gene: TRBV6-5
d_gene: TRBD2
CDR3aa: CASSYSPAGGPPYNEQFF
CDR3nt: TGTGCCAGCAGTTACTCTCCGGCGGGAGGGCCCCCCTACAATGAGCAGTTCTTC

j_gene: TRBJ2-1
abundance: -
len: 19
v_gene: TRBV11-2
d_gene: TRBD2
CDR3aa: CASNGQAPGLAGPHNEQFF
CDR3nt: TGTGCCAGCAACGGGCAGGCCCCGGGACTAGCGGGACCCCACAATGAGCAGTTCTTC

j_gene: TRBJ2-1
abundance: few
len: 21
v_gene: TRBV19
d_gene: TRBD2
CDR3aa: CASSIDRVAGGFTLTYNEQFF
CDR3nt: TGTGCCAGTAGTATAGATCGGGTAGCGGGAGGTTTTACCCTCACCTACAATGAGCAGTTCTTC

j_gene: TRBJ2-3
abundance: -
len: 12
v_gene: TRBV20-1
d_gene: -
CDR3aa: CSANRGTDTQYF
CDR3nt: TGCAGTGCCAACAGGGGCACAGATACGCAGTATTTT

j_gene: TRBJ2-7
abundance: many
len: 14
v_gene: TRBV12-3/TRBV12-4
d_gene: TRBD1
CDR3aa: CASSLGQGAREQYF
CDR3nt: TGTGCCAGCAGTTTGGGACAGGGGGCTCGAGAGCAGTACTTC

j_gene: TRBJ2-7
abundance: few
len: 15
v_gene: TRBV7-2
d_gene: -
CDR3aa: CASSLVDSFSYEQYF
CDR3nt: TGTGCCAGCAGCTTAGTGGACAGCTTCTCCTACGAGCAGTACTTC

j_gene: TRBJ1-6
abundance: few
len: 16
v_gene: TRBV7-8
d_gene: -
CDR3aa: CASSLSVNRRNSPLHF
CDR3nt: TGTGCCAGCAGCTTAAGCGTCAACAGGCGAAATTCACCCCTCCACTTT

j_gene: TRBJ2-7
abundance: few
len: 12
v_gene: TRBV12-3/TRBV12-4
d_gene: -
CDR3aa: CASSPVADEQYF
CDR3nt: TGTGCCAGCAGTCCCGTCGCGGACGAGCAGTACTTC

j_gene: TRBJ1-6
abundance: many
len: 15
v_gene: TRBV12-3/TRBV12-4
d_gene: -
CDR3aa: CASSRGVSYNSPLHF
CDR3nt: TGTGCCAGCAGTCGGGGAGTCTCCTATAATTCACCCCTCCACTTT

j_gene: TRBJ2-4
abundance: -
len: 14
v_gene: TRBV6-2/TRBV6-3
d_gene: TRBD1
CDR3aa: CASSYAGQGNIQYF
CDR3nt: TGTGCCAGCAGTTACGCGGGACAGGGAAACATTCAGTACTTC

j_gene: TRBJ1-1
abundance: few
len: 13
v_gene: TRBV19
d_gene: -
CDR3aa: CASSIRGGTEAFF
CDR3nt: TGTGCCAGTAGTATTAGAGGGGGGACTGAAGCTTTCTTT

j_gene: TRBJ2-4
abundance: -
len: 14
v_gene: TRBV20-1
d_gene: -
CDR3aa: CSASNAGAKNIQYF
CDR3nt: TGCAGTGCTAGTAACGCAGGGGCCAAAAACATTCAGTACTTC

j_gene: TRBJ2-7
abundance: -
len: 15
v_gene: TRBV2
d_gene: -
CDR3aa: CASAGTGAGGQEQYF
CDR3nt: TGTGCCAGCGCGGGGACCGGGGCAGGGGGTCAGGAGCAGTACTTC

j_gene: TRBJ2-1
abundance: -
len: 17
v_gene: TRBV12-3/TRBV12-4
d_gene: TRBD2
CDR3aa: CASSRLAGGTNCNEQFF
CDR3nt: TGTGCCAGCAGTCGACTAGCGGGGGGAACTAACTGCAATGAGCAGTTCTTC

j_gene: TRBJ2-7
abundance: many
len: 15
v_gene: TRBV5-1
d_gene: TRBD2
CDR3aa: CASSLDSGRLYEQYF
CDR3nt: TGCGCCAGCAGCTTGGATAGCGGGAGACTATACGAGCAGTACTTC

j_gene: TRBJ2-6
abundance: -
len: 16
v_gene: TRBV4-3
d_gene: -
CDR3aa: CASSQDRASGANVLTF
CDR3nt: TGCGCCAGCAGCCAAGACAGGGCTTCTGGGGCCAACGTCCTGACTTTC

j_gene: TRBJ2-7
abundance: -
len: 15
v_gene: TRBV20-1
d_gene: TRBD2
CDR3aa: CSARSGLAATYEQYF
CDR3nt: TGCAGTGCTAGATCGGGACTAGCGGCCACCTACGAGCAGTACTTC

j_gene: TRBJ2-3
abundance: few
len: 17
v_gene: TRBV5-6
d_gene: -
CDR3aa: CASSFSGTPSVTDTQYF
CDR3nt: TGTGCCAGCAGCTTCTCCGGGACTCCCTCCGTGACAGATACGCAGTATTTT

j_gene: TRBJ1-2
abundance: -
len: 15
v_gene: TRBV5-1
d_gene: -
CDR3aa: CASRLEQGYPYGYTF
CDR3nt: TGCGCCAGCAGACTTGAACAGGGTTACCCCTATGGCTACACCTTC

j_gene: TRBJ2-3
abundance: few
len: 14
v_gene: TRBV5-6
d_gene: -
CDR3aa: CASSLVDSTDTQYF
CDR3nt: TGTGCCAGCAGCTTGGTTGACAGCACAGATACGCAGTATTTT

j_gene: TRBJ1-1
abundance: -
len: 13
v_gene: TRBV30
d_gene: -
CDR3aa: CAWEGRGNTEAFF
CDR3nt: TGTGCCTGGGAGGGCAGGGGAAATACTGAAGCTTTCTTT

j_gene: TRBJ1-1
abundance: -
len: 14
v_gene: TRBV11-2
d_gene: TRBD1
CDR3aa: CASSSPRGHPEAFF
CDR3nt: TGTGCCAGCAGCTCGCCGAGGGGGCACCCTGAAGCTTTCTTT

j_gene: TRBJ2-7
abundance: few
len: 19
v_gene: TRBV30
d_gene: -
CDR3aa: CAWRVEFPPAGRLTYEQYF
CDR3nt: TGTGCCTGGAGGGTGGAGTTTCCCCCGGCGGGAAGGCTAACCTACGAGCAGTACTTC

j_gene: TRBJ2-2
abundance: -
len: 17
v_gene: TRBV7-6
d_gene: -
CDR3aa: CASSLEVLQMNTGELFF
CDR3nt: TGTGCCAGCAGCTTAGAAGTTTTACAGATGAACACCGGGGAGCTGTTTTTT

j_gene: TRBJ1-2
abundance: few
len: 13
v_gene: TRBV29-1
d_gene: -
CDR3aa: CSVTGPAGYGYTF
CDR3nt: TGCAGCGTCACCGGGCCAGCGGGTTATGGCTACACCTTC

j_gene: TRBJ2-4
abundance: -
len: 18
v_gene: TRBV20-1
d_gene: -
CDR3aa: CSASAYGTHSIAKNIQYF
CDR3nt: TGCAGTGCTAGCGCCTACGGGACACACTCTATAGCCAAAAACATTCAGTACTTC

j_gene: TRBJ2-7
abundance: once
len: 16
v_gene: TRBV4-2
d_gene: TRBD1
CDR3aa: CASSQPWDRENYEQYF
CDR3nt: TGTGCCAGCAGCCAACCCTGGGACAGGGAGAACTACGAGCAGTACTTC

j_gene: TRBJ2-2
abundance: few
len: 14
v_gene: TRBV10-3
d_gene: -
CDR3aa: CAISEPNNPGELFF
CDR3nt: TGTGCCATCAGTGAGCCAAACAACCCCGGGGAGCTGTTTTTT

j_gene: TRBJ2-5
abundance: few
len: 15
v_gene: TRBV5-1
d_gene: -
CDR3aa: CASSLAVGIQETQYF
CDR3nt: TGTGCCAGCAGCTTAGCGGTTGGGATACAGGAGACCCAGTACTTC

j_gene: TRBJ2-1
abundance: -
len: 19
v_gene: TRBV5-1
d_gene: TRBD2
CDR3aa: CASSLFPGTSGGAYNEQFF
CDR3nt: TGCGCCAGCAGCTTGTTCCCCGGGACTAGCGGGGGGGCCTACAATGAGCAGTTCTTC

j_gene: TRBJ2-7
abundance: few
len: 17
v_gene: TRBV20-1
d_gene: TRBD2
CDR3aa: CSATGGLAGVKAYEQYF
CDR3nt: TGCAGTGCTACAGGAGGACTAGCGGGAGTTAAGGCCTACGAGCAGTACTTC

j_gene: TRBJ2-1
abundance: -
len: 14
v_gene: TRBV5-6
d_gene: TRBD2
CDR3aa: CATTGGGPYNEQFF
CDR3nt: TGTGCCACCACGGGGGGGGGACCCTACAATGAGCAGTTCTTC

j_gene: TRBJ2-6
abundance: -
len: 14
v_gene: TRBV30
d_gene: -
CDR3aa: CAWTGSSGANVLTF
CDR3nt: TGTGCCTGGACAGGGTCCTCTGGGGCCAACGTCCTGACTTTC

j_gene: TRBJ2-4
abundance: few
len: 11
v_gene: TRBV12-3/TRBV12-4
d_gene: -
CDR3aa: CASSLEDIQYF
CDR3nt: TGTGCCAGCAGTTTGGAGGACATTCAGTACTTC